These T cell receptor beta chains were read from a single sample in a study of CD8 T cells in ankylosing spondylitis. TCRdb itself ran the 5' RACE reads through MiXCR, one entry per CDR3 protein. Among 200,000 to 250,000 distinct CDR3 sequences listed, more than 9% were seen once. The sequenced sample consisted of blood, either unsorted or a sorted T cell fraction (not recorded which). The origin of the receptors is a male donor with ankylosing spondylitis or in good health (not recorded which). The CDR3 runs from the conserved cysteine through the conserved F or W.

V: TRBV11-2; J: TRBJ2-1; CDR3: CASSPGTSGDNEQFF
V: TRBV5-1; J: TRBJ1-6; CDR3: CASSLGPREYSPLHF
V: TRBV20-1; J: TRBJ1-2; CDR3: CSARDHEQSPTGYTF
V: TRBV7-6; J: TRBJ2-7; CDR3: CASSGDRGPYEQYF
V: TRBV20-1; J: TRBJ1-3; CDR3: CSASVAGSSGNTIYF
V: TRBV30; J: TRBJ2-3; CDR3: CAWSVEAGLTDTQYF
V: TRBV20-1; J: TRBJ1-2; CDR3: CSARQGQSYGYTF
V: TRBV7-3; J: TRBJ2-3; CDR3: CASSSGQEGAHVDTQYF
V: TRBV9; J: TRBJ2-1; CDR3: CASTPGGSGAYNEQFF
V: TRBV10-3; J: TRBJ2-2; CDR3: CAISESFSGELFF
V: TRBV5-1; J: TRBJ2-5; CDR3: CASSQIPGGQETQYF